Following are 30 T cell receptor beta chains from one sample sequenced in a study of tumor-infiltrating lymphocytes in primary liver carcinoma. Blood RNA was derived from unsorted whole blood, and germline DNA was extracted too. The researchers produced TCR beta cDNA from 400 to 650 ng total RNA with a constant-region primer. The TCR beta library was amplified through three nested multiplex PCR rounds in a modified ARM-PCR procedure. A C-beta reverse primer and TRBV1-TRBV30 forward primers served in each of the first two PCR rounds, at approximately 10 cycles apiece. TCRdb re-analysed the multiplex PCR reads in MiXCR, keeping a single row per CDR3 protein. The sample holds around 330,000 distinct CDR3 sequences, about three fifths seen once. The specimen was peripheral blood. Every receptor here comes from a woman aged 25-40 years with primary liver carcinoma and hepatitis B virus infection.

This clonotype showed up many times. This chain connects TRBV5-4 to TRBJ1-1; D gene ambiguous. Germline values: CDR1 SGHNT, CDR2 YYREEE (reference sequence). V lost 6 bases to trimming and J lost 4 bases, with 22 bases between them. This CDR3 has 16 residues. The CDR3 DNA reads as TGTGCCAGCACCACCGGGTCCTCCCAAAAGCGCACTGAAGCTTTCTTT. Translation: CASTTGSSQKRTEAFF.

The chain couples TRBV11-1 to TRBJ2-5; D is ambiguous. The V gene's germline CDR1 is SGHAT and CDR2 FQDESV (reference sequence). The CDR3 contains 13 residues. The germline V and J ends were trimmed by 7 bases and 4 bases, with 13 bases remaining between them. CDR3 bases: TGTGCCAGCAACTCGCGACCGCGAGAGACCCAGTACTTC. Protein: CASNSRPRETQYF.

The V and J genes are TRBV6-6 and TRBJ1-6, with D possibly matching TRBD1 (6 bases). V was shortened by 7 bases and J by 10 bases, with 11 bases between the two germline ends. CDR3 size: 12 residues. Germline V gene lookup returns CDR1 MNHNY and CDR2 SVGAGI (reference sequence). The CDR3 loop is CASKAGESPLHF. The CDR3, as DNA: TGTGCCAGCAAGGCAGGGGAGTCACCCCTCCACTTT.

This clonotype has at least ten counts. The V and J genes are TRBV12-3 or TRBV12-4 and TRBJ2-5; the D gene is possibly TRBD1 (6 bases). This CDR3 spans 15 amino acids. The germline V and J ends were trimmed by 3 bases and 5 bases, with 16 bases remaining between them. This CDR3 reads CASSFGDRLLETQYF. The CDR3 nucleotides read TGTGCCAGCAGTTTCGGAGACAGGCTACTCGAGACCCAGTACTTC.

A note on this clonotype: This clone may be a read error of a much larger clone one base away. The V gene is TRBV29-1, the J gene TRBJ2-7; TRBD1 is a possible D gene (6 bases). CDR1 is SQVTM, CDR2 ANQGSEA, per germline. There are 13 residues in the CDR3. CDR3 nucleotide sequence: TGCAACGTTGTCCATCTCAGGGGCGGAGAGCAGTACTTC. Its protein product is CNVVHLRGGEQYF.

This clonotype was detected many times. This sequence joins TRBV29-1 and TRBJ2-3; D remains ambiguous. The germline CDR1 and CDR2 sequences are SQVTM and ANQGSEA. CDR3 size: 10 residues. The ends were cut back, 7 bases at V and 3 bases at J, with 5 bases in the middle. CDR3 nucleotide sequence: TGCAGCGGATGGACAGATACGCAGTATTTT. This translates into CSGWTDTQYF.

This clonotype turned up a few times. The J gene is TRBJ2-7, the V gene TRBV10-3; D gene ambiguous. The CDR3 spans 11 residues. The germline V and J ends were trimmed by 1 base and 6 bases, with 4 bases remaining between them. Looked up from germline, CDR1 is ENHRY and CDR2 is SYGVKD. The CDR3 here is CAISEYGEQYF. The CDR3 DNA follows: TGTGCCATCAGTGAGTATGGCGAGCAGTACTTC.

Note on this clonotype: The junction differs from germline at one of its ends, possibly a read error. The chain is built from TRBV12-3 or TRBV12-4 and TRBJ1-2; 9 bases are a match to TRBD1. The CDR3 extends over 14 amino acids. CDR3: CACSPQQGAHGYTF. CDR3 nucleotide sequence: TGTGCCTGCAGTCCTCAACAGGGGGCCCATGGTTACACCTTC.

This clonotype was detected a few times. The V gene is TRBV5-6, the J gene TRBJ2-2; 9 bases are shared with TRBD2. Germline CDR1 SGHDT, CDR2 YYEEEE. Trimming removed 1 base from V and 5 bases from J; junction bases left unmatched: 3. The CDR3 is 15 residues long. In DNA form, the CDR3 reads TGTGCCAGCAGCTTGACCGCGGGAGGGACCGGGGAGCTGTTTTTT. Its protein is CASSLTAGGTGELFF.

The DNA for the CDR3 is TGTGCCAGCAGCTTAGTCCCTGGGAACATTCAGTACTTC. This encodes CASSLVPGNIQYF. This chain joins TRBV7-9 and TRBJ2-4, with D unresolved. Germline V CDR1 and CDR2: SEHNR, FQNEAQ (reference sequence). V lost 1 base, J lost 7 bases, and 8 bases lay in between. CDR3 length: 13 amino acids.

A remark on this clonotype: The junction and the germline gene differ at one end; a read error may be behind it. The chain employs TRBV20-1 and TRBJ2-1; D is unresolved. The CDR3 extends over 11 amino acids. The V gene's germline CDR1 is DFQATT and CDR2 SNEGSKA (reference sequence). CDR3 loop: CSAAPFNVQFF. The CDR3 DNA is TGCAGTGCTGCGCCCTTTAATGTGCAGTTCTTC.

This chain links TRBV29-1 with TRBJ1-1; D is possibly TRBD1 (5 bases). The V end lost 8 bases, the J end lost 5 bases, and 21 bases lay between the germline ends. CDR3 length: 14 residues. Germline lookup yields CDR1 SQVTM and CDR2 ANQGSEA. Here the CDR3 reads CSLKQQEKNTEAFF. CDR3 sequence (DNA): TGCAGCCTCAAACAACAGGAGAAGAATACTGAAGCTTTCTTT.

The chain couples TRBV19 to TRBJ2-1; 7 bases fit TRBD2. CDR3 size: 16 residues. The V segment lost 1 base and the J segment 4 bases; nucleotides outside the gene matches: 7. CDR1 and CDR2 from the germline V gene are LNHDA and SQIVND (reference sequence). The CDR3 reads CASSIGQRGSYNEQFF. The CDR3 bases are TGTGCCAGTAGTATAGGTCAGCGGGGATCGTACAATGAGCAGTTCTTC.

In the case of this clonotype: Since the CDR3 does not end with the conserved phenylalanine or tryptophan, this likely comes from a read error. Because the CDR3's place on the DNA is in doubt, the DNA is left out and the CDR3 is given as listed by TCRdb. CDR3 amino acids: CASSLAGVYEPYL. J is TRBJ2-7 and V is TRBV11-2. Germline V gene sequence: CDR1 SGHAT, CDR2 FQNNGV. The CDR3 is 13 amino acids long, termini counted.

V and J are TRBV11-2 and TRBJ2-7; D possibly corresponds to TRBD2 (5 bases). The CDR3 has 14 amino acids. Trimming stripped 1 base from V and 5 bases from J, with 12 bases between. CDR1 and CDR2 (germline): SGHAT, FQNNGV. CDR3 in amino acids: CASSLVPEENEQYF. Written as DNA, the CDR3 is TGTGCCAGCAGCTTAGTTCCGGAGGAGAACGAGCAGTACTTC.

The chain links TRBV6-1 to TRBJ2-7; D may be TRBD1 (6 bases). The V gene lost 8 bases and the J gene lost 5 bases, with 16 bases spanning the gap. CDR1 MNHNS and CDR2 SASEGT come from the germline V gene. This CDR3 has 13 amino acids. The CDR3 region is CASRPTGNNEQYF. Here the CDR3 DNA reads TGTGCCAGCCGTCCCACAGGGAACAACGAGCAGTACTTC.

Note on this clonotype: A much larger clone differs by one base, so this may be a read error. The rearrangement links TRBV4-3 to TRBJ2-3; D remains ambiguous. V shed 1 base and J shed 0 bases, with 14 bases lying between them. This CDR3 contains 17 residues. The germline V gene has CDR1 LGHNA and CDR2 YSLEER. The CDR3 loop is CASSQGVVGSSTDTQYF. CDR3 DNA: TGCGCCAGCAGCCAAGGTGTAGTGGGATCCAGCACAGATACGCAGTATTTT.

V is TRBV19 and J is TRBJ2-1; 10 bases line up with TRBD1. V shed 1 base, J shed 9 bases, and the junction held 3 bases outside the gene matches. Germline CDR1 and CDR2: LNHDA and SQIVND (reference sequence). This CDR3 region has 14 residues. CDR3: CASSIGQGASEQFF. CDR3 bases: TGTGCCAGTAGTATAGGACAGGGGGCGAGTGAGCAGTTCTTC. The full variable domain, in which reference TRBV19 and TRBJ2-1 provide the parts outside the CDR3, is DGGITQSPKYLFRKEGQNVTLSCEQNLNHDAMYWYRQDPGQGLRLIYYSQIVNDFQKGDIAEGYSVSREKKESFPLTVTSAQKNPTAFYLCASSIGQGASEQFFGPGTRLTVL.

This clonotype was seen a handful of times. V and J are TRBV7-9 and TRBJ2-7; 9 bases fit TRBD2. The germline V gene has CDR1 SEHNR and CDR2 FQNEAQ (reference sequence). Germline trimming cut 8 bases from V and 0 bases from J; bases unmatched to any gene: 2. CDR3 length: 13 residues. The CDR3 loop reads CASFSGGSYEQYF. The CDR3 DNA is TGTGCCAGCTTTAGCGGGGGCTCCTACGAGCAGTACTTC.

This clonotype has a single count. This chain joins TRBV4-2 and TRBJ2-7; either TRBD1 or TRBD2 may supply D (5 bases each). Germline V gene lookup returns CDR1 LGHNA and CDR2 YNFKEQ. This CDR3 region has 15 residues. The germline V and J ends were trimmed by 4 bases and 5 bases, with 18 bases remaining between them. The CDR3 region is CASSREGQGRDEQYF. CDR3 DNA sequence: TGTGCCAGCAGCCGAGAGGGGCAGGGAAGGGACGAGCAGTACTTC.

This clonotype was seen a few times. This chain uses TRBV29-1 with TRBJ2-1, with D maybe TRBD2 (5 bases). This CDR3 spans 15 amino acids. V lost 4 bases, J lost 8 bases, and 21 bases lay in between. The germline V gene encodes CDR1 SQVTM and CDR2 ANQGSEA. The CDR3 region has the DNA TGCAGCGTTGGGCTCGGGGAGCGCCCATGGTATGAGCAGTTCTTC. Translating it yields CSVGLGERPWYEQFF.

At least ten counts were recorded for this clonotype. The rearrangement joins TRBV29-1 to TRBJ2-7; TRBD2 matches at 8 bases. After removal of 6 bases from V and 4 bases from J, the junction contained 8 bases not matched to a gene. CDR1 is SQVTM and CDR2 is ANQGSEA in the germline V gene. This CDR3 region has 13 residues. The CDR3 DNA is TGCAGCGTGACCCCTTCGGGAGGGTACGAGCAGTACTTC. Its protein product is CSVTPSGGYEQYF.

This clonotype came up a few times. The CDR3 reads CASSPGLAGAETQYF. CDR3 DNA sequence: TGTGCCAGCAGCCCGGGACTAGCGGGAGCCGAGACCCAGTACTTC. The rearrangement uses TRBV7-9 and TRBJ2-5; TRBD2 agrees at 14 bases. Germline V gene data show CDR1 as SEHNR and CDR2 as FQNEAQ (reference sequence). With 5 bases clipped from V and 5 bases from J, the junction kept 4 bases outside the gene matches. The length of the CDR3 is 15 residues.

This chain uses TRBV11-2 with TRBJ1-6; D possibly corresponds to TRBD1 (6 bases). Germline V lookup: CDR1 SGHAT, CDR2 FQNNGV. V was clipped by 6 bases and J by 5 bases, with 14 bases between them. The CDR3 loop spans 15 amino acids. The CDR3 loop reads CASRARTVNNSPLHF. The CDR3 DNA is TGTGCCAGCAGGGCCCGGACAGTAAATAATTCACCCCTCCACTTT.

A word on this clonotype: A junction end diverges from the germline sequence, so it may reflect a read error. V gene TRBV12-3 or TRBV12-4 combines with J gene TRBJ2-3, with D perhaps being TRBD1 or TRBD2 (5 bases each). The CDR3 loop spans 15 amino acids. The CDR3 sequence is CASSFWGPSIDTQYF. CDR3 DNA sequence: TGTGCCAGTAGTTTTTGGGGCCCTAGCATAGATACGCAGTATTTT.

The chain carries TRBV30 and TRBJ2-3; D is perhaps TRBD1 (5 bases). The V gene's germline CDR1 is GTSNPN and CDR2 SVGIG (reference sequence). The CDR3 runs 15 residues. V was clipped by 0 bases and J by 4 bases, with 14 bases between them. CDR3 amino acids: CAWSVYWGRPDTQYF. As DNA, the CDR3 is TGTGCCTGGAGTGTGTATTGGGGCAGGCCAGATACGCAGTATTTT. Variable domain in full (rest from reference TRBV30 and TRBJ2-3): SQTIHQWPATLVQPVGSPLSLECTVEGTSNPNLYWYRQAAGRGLQLLFYSVGIGQISSEVPQNLSASRPQDRQFILSSKKLLLSDSGFYLCAWSVYWGRPDTQYFGPGTRLTVL.

This clonotype was detected ten times or more. The V gene is TRBV29-1, the J gene TRBJ2-6; unclear D gene. The germline V gene encodes CDR1 SQVTM and CDR2 ANQGSEA. Trimming removed 6 bases at V and 2 bases at J, with 11 bases between. CDR3 size: 14 residues. The CDR3 loop is CSVENLAGANVLTF. The CDR3 nucleotides are TGCAGCGTCGAGAACCTGGCTGGGGCCAACGTCCTGACTTTC.

Note on this clonotype: This may be a read error, as it is one base from a much larger clone. The chain has TRBV10-3 and TRBJ2-7, with D tentatively TRBD2 (5 bases). Germline V CDR1 and CDR2: ENHRY, SYGVKD. This CDR3 has 15 residues. V lost 0 bases and J lost 3, with 12 bases in between. The DNA for the CDR3 is TGTGCCATCAGTGAGTCCCCAGCGGTTGGCTACGAGCAGTACTTC. This codes for CAISESPAVGYEQYF.

This clonotype was seen only a few times. The chain combines TRBV7-9 with TRBJ2-7, with D possibly TRBD2 on 6 matching bases. Germline lookup yields CDR1 SEHNR and CDR2 FQNEAQ (reference sequence). The length of the CDR3 is 15 residues. Trimming left V 4 bases short and J 5 bases short, with 18 bases between. This chain's CDR3 is CASSWVLAQSHEQYF. The CDR3 DNA reads as TGTGCCAGCAGCTGGGTCCTAGCGCAGAGCCACGAGCAGTACTTC.

This clonotype was seen just once. The V call is TRBV28, the J call TRBJ2-1; TRBD2 matches at 7 bases. The CDR3 sequence is 17 residues long. J was trimmed by 6 bases and V by 1 base; bases with no gene match: 12. Germline CDR1 reads MDHEN; CDR2 reads SYDVKM. The CDR3 loop is CASSLLNAGARSNEQFF. CDR3 bases: TGTGCCAGCAGTTTATTAAACGCGGGAGCTCGAAGCAATGAGCAGTTCTTC.